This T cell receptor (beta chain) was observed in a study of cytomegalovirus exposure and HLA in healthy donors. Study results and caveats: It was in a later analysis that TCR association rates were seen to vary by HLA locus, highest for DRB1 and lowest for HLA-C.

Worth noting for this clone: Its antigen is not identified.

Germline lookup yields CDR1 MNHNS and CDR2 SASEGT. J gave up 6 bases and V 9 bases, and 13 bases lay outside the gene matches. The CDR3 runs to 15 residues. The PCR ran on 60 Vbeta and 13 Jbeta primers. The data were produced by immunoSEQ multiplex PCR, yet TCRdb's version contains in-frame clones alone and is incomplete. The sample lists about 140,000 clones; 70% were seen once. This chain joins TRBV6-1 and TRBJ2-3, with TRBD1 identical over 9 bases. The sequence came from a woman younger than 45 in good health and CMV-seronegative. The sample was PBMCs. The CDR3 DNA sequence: TGTGCCAGTTTGGGACAGGGTCGAGGGCAGGATACGCAGTATTTT. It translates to CASLGQGRGQDTQYF.